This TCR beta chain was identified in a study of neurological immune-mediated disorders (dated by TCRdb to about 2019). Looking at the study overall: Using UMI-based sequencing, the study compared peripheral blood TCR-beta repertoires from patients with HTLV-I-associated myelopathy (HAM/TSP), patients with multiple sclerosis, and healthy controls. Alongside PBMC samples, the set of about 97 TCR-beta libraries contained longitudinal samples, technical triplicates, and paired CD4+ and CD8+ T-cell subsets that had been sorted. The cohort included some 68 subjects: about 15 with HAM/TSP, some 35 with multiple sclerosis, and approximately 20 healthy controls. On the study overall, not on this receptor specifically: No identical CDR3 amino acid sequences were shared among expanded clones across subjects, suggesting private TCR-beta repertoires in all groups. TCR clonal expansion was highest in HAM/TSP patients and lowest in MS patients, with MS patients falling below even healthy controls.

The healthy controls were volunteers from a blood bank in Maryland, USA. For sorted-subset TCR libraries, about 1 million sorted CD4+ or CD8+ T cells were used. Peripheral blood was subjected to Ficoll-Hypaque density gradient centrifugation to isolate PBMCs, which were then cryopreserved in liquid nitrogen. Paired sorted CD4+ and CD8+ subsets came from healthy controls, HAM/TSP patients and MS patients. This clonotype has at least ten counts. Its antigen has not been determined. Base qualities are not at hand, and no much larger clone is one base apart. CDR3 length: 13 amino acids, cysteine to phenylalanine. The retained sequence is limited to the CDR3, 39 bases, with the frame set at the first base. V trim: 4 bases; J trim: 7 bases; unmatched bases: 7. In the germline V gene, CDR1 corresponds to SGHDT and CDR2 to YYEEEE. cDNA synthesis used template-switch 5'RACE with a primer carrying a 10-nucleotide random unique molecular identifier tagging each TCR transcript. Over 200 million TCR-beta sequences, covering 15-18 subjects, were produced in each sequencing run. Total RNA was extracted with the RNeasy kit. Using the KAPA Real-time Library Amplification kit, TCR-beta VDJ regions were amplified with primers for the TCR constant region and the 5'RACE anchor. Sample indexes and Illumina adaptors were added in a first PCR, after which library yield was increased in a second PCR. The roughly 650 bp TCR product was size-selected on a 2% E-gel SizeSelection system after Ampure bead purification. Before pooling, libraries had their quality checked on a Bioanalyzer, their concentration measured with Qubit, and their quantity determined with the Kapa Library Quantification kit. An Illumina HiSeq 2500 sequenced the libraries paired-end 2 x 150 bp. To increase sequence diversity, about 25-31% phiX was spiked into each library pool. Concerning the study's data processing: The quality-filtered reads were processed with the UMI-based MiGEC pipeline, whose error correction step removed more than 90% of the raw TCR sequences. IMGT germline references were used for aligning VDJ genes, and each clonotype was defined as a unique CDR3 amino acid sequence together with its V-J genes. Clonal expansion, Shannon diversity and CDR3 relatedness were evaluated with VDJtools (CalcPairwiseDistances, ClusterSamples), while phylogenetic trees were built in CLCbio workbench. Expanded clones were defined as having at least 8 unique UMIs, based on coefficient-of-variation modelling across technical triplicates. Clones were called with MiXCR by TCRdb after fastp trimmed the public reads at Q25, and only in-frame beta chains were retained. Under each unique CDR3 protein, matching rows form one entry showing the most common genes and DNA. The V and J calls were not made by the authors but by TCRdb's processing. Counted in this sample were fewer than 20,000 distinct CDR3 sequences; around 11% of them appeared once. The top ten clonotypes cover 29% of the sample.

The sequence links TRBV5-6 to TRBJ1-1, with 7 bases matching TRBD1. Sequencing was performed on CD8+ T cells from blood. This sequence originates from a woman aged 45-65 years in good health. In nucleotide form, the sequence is TGTGCCAGCAGCCTGGGACAGACTATTGAAGCTTTCTTT. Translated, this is CASSLGQTIEAFF.